This TCR beta chain is from a study of blood T cell repertoires in COVID-19. Overall study: Donors in the United States, Italy and Spain gave samples during acute or convalescent COVID-19. PBMCs, B-cell-depleted T cells, or T cells provided the cDNA or gDNA that made up the material.

In the source study's methods: By means of reference gene primer amplification, nucleated cell counts were estimated. Method: immunoSEQ multiplex PCR; TCRdb's copy keeps in-frame clones and lacks some. The DNA was the basis for D and trimming; V, J and clone size are from that table. In the table there are approximately 310,000 clones, approximately 85% of which are singletons. This clone was picked up one time. V lost 0 bases and J lost 6; bases outside the gene matches: 7. Germline V CDR1 and CDR2: SGHDT, YYEEEE. The CDR3 is 15 amino acids. Clinical history reported by participants formed the basis on which cohorts were assigned.

The sequence was obtained from a man aged 25-40 years who had recovered from COVID-19. The chain links TRBV5-6 to TRBJ1-1; 8 positions match TRBD1. Material for sequencing was PBMCs or T cells enriched from blood (not recorded which). CDR3: CASSLAGGQGSEAFF. In nucleotides, the CDR3 is TGTGCCAGCAGCTTGGCCGGTGGACAGGGCTCTGAAGCTTTCTTT.